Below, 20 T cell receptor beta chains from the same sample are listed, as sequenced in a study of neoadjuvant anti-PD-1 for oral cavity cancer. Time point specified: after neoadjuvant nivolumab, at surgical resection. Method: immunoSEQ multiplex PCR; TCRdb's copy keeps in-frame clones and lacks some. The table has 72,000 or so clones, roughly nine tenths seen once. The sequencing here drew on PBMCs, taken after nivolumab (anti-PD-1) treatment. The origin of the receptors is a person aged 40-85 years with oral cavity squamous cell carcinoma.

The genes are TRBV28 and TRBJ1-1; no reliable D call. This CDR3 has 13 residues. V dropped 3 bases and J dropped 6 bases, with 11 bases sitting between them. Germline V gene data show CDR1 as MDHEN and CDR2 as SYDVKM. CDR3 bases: TGTGCCAGCAGTTTGGCCAGTCCCCCTGAAGCTTTCTTT. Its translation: CASSLASPPEAFF.

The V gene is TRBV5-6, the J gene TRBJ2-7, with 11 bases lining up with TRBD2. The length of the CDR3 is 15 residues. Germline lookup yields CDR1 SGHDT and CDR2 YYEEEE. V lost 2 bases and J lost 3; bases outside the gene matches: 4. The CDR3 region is CASSFSGTSGYEQYF. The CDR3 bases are TGTGCCAGCAGCTTCTCCGGGACTAGCGGCTACGAGCAGTACTTC.

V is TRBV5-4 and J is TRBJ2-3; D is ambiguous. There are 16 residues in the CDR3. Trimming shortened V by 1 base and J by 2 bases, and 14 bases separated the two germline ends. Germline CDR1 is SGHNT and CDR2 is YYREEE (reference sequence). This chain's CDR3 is CASSLRRRTNTDTQYF. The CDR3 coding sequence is TGTGCCAGCAGCTTGAGGCGGCGGACCAACACAGATACGCAGTATTTT.

CDR3: CASSFRDLLAGGNEQFF. DNA for the CDR3: TGTGCCAGCAGCTTTCGAGACTTGCTAGCGGGGGGGAATGAGCAGTTCTTC. This chain links TRBV11-2 with TRBJ2-1, with 12 bases that match TRBD2. V lost 3 bases and J lost 7; bases outside the gene matches: 10. The CDR3 has 17 residues. Germline V gene data show CDR1 as SGHAT and CDR2 as FQNNGV. Filled out from reference TRBV11-2 and TRBJ2-1, the complete variable domain reads EAGVAQSPRYKIIEKRQSVAFWCNPISGHATLYWYQQILGQGPKLLIQFQNNGVVDDSQLPKDRFSAERLKGVDSTLKIQPAKLEDSAVYLCASSFRDLLAGGNEQFFGPGTRLTVL.

CDR3 region: CASSLALGATGELFF. CDR3 DNA sequence: TGTGCCAGCAGCTTAGCCTTGGGGGCAACCGGGGAGCTGTTTTTT. The gene calls are TRBV7-7 and TRBJ2-2; possible D gene TRBD1, 6 bases. The CDR3 has 15 residues. Trimming stripped 0 bases from V and 5 bases from J, with 10 bases between. The germline gives CDR1 SSHAT, CDR2 FNYEAQ (reference sequence). Combining the CDR3 with reference TRBV7-7 and TRBJ2-2 gives the whole variable domain GAGVSQSPRYKVTKRGQDVTLRCDPISSHATLYWYQQALGQGPEFLTYFNYEAQPDKSGLPSDRFSAERPEGSISTLTIQRTEQRDSAMYRCASSLALGATGELFFGEGSRLTVL.

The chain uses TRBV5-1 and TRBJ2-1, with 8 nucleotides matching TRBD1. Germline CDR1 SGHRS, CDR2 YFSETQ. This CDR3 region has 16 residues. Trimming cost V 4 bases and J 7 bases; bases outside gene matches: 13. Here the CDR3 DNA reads TGCGCCAGCAGCGGATCCGGGACAGGTTTCGGGAATGAGCAGTTCTTC. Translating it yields CASSGSGTGFGNEQFF.

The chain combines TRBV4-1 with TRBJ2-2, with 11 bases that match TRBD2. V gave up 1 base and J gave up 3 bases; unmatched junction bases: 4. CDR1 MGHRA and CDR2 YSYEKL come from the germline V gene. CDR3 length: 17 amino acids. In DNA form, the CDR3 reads TGCGCCAGCAGCCAAGTAGGGACTAGCGGATACACCGGGGAGCTGTTTTTT. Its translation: CASSQVGTSGYTGELFF.

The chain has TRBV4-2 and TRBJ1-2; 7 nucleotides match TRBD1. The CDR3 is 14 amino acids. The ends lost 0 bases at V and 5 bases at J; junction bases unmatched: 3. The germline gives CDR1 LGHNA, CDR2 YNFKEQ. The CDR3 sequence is CASSQEHRGYGYTF. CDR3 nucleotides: TGTGCCAGCAGCCAAGAGCACAGGGGATATGGCTACACCTTC.

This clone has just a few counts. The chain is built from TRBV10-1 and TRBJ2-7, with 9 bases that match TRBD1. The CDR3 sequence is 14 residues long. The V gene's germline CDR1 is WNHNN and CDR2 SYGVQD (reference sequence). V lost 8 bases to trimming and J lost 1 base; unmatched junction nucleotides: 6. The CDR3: CASSKTGGSYEQYF. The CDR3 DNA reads TGCGCCAGCTCCAAGACAGGGGGGTCCTACGAGCAGTACTTC.

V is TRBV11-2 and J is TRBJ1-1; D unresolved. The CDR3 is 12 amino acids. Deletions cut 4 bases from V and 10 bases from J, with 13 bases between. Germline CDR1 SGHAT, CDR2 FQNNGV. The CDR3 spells CASSSTPLGAFF. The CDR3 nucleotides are TGTGCCAGCAGCTCCACCCCCCTTGGAGCTTTCTTT.

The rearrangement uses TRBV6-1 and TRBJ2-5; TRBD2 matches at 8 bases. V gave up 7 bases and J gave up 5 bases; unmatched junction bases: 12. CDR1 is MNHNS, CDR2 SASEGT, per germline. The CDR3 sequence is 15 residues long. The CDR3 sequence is CASKSGRANQETQYF. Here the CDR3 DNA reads TGTGCCAGCAAAAGCGGGAGAGCAAATCAGGAGACCCAGTACTTC.

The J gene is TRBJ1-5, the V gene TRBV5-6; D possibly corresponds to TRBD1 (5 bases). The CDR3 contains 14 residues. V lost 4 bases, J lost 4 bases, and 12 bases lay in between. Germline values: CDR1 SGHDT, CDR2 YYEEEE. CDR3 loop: CASSPGLQNQPQHF. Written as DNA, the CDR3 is TGTGCCAGCAGCCCGGGACTGCAGAATCAGCCCCAGCATTTT.

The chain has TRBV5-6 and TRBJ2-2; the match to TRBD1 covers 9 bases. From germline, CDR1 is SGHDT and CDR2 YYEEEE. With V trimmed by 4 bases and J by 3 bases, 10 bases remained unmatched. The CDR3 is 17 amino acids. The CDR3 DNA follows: TGTGCCAGCAGCCAGGGACCGGGACAGGGATACACCGGGGAGCTGTTTTTT. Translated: CASSQGPGQGYTGELFF.

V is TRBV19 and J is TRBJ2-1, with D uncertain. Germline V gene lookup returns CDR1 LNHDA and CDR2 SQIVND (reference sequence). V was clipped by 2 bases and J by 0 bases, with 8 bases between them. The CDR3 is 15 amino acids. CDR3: CASSIMAISYNEQFF. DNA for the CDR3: TGTGCCAGTAGTATAATGGCAATCTCCTACAATGAGCAGTTCTTC.

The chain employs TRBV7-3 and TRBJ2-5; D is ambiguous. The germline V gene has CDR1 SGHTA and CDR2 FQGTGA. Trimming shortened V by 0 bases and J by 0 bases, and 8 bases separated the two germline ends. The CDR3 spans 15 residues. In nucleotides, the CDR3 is TGTGCCAGCAGCTTAACTGGCCAGTACCAAGAGACCCAGTACTTC. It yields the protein CASSLTGQYQETQYF. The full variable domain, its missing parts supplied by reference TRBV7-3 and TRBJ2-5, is GAGVSQTPSNKVTEKGKYVELRCDPISGHTALYWYRQSLGQGPEFLIYFQGTGAADDSGLPNDRFFAVRPEGSVSTLKIQRTERGDSAVYLCASSLTGQYQETQYFGPGTRLLVL.

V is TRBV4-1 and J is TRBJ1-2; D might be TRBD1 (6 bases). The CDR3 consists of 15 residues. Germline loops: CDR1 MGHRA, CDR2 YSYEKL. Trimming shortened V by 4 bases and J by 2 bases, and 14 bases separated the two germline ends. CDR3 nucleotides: TGCGCCAGCAGCCTCCCGGGACAACAAAACTATGGCTACACCTTC. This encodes CASSLPGQQNYGYTF.

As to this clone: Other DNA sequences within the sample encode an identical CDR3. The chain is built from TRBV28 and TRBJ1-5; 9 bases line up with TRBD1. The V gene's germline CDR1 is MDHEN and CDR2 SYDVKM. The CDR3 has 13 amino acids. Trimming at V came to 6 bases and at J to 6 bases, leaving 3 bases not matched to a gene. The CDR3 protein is CASRGQGGQPQHF. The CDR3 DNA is TGTGCCAGCAGGGGACAGGGCGGTCAGCCCCAGCATTTT.

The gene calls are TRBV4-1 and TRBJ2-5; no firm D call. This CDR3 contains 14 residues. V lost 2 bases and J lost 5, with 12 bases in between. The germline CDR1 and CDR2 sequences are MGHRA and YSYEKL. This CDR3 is CASSQLSGRETQYF. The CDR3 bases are TGCGCCAGCAGCCAACTTTCGGGCCGGGAGACCCAGTACTTC.

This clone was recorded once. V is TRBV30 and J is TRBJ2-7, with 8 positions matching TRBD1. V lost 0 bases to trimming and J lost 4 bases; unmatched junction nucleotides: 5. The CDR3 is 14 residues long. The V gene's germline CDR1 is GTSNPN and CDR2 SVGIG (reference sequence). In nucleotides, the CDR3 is TGTGCCTGGAGTGTCCCCAGGGGGCTGTACGAGCAGTACTTC. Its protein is CAWSVPRGLYEQYF.

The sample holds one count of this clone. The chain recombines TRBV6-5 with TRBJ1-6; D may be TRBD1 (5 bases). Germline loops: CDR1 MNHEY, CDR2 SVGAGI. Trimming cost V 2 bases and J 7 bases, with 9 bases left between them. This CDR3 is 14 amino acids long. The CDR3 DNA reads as TGTGCCAGCAGTTACGGCAGGGAGAATTCACCCCTCCACTTT. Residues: CASSYGRENSPLHF.